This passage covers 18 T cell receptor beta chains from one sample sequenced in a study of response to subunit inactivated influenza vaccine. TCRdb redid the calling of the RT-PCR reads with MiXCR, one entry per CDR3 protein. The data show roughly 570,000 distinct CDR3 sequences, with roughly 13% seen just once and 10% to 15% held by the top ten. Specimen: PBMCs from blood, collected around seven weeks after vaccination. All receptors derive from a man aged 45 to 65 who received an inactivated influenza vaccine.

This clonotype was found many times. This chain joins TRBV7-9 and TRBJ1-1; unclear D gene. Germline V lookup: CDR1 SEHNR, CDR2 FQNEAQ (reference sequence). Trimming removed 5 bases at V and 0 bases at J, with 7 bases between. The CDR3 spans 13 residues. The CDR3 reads CASSPTLNTEAFF. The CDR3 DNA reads TGTGCCAGCAGCCCTACACTGAACACTGAAGCTTTCTTT.

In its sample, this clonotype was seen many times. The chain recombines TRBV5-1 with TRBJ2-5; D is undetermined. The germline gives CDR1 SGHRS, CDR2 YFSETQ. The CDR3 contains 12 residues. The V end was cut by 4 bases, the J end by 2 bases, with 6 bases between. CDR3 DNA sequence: TGCGCCAGCAGCAGCCTGCAAGAGACCCAGTACTTC. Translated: CASSSLQETQYF.

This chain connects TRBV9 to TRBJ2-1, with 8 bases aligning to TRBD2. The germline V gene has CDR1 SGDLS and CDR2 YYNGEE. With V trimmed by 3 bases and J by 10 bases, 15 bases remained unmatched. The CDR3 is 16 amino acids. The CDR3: CASSAGGDPGLWEQFF. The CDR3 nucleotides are TGTGCCAGCAGCGCGGGGGGGGACCCTGGACTTTGGGAGCAGTTCTTC.

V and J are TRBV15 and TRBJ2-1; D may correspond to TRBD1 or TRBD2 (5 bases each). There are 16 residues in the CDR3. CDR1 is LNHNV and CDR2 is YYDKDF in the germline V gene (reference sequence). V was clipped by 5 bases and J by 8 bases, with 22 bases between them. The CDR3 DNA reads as TGTGCCACCAGCGCCCGGACCTCACGGGTGGGGGATGAGCAGTTCTTC. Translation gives CATSARTSRVGDEQFF.

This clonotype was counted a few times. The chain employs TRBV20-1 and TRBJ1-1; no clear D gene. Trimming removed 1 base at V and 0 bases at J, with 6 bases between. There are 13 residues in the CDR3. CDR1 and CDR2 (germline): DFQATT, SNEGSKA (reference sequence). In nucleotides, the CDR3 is TGCAGTGCTAGAGGTCCGGTGAACACTGAAGCTTTCTTT. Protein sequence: CSARGPVNTEAFF.

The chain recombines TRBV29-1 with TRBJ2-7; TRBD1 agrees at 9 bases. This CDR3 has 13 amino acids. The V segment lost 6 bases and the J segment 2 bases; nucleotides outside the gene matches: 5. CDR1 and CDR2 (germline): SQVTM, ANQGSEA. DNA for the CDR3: TGCAGCGTCGGCCGGACAGGGGCCTACGAGCAGTACTTC. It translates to CSVGRTGAYEQYF.

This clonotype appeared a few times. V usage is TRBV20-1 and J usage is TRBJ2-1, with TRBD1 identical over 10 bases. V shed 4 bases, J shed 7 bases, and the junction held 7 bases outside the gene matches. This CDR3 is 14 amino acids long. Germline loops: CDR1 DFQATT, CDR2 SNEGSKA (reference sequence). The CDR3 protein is CSANPGQGLNEQFF. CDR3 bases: TGCAGTGCTAATCCGGGACAGGGGCTGAATGAGCAGTTCTTC.

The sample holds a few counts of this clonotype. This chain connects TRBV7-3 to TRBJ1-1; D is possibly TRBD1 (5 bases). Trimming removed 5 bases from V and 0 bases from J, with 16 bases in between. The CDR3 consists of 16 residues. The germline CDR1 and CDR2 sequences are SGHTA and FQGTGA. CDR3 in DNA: TGTGCCAGCAGCCGGGACCGCCATACGATGAACACTGAAGCTTTCTTT. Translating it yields CASSRDRHTMNTEAFF.

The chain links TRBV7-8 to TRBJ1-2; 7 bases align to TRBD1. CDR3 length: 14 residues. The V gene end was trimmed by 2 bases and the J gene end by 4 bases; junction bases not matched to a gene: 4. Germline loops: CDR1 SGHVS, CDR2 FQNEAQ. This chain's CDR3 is CASSLSGQLYGYTF. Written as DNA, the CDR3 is TGTGCCAGCAGCTTATCGGGACAGCTCTATGGCTACACCTTC.

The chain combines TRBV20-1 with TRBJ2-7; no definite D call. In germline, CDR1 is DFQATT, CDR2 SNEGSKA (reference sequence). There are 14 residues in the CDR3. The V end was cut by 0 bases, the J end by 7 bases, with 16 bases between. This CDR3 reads CSARDAKGNREQYF. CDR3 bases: TGCAGTGCTAGAGATGCAAAGGGAAACCGGGAGCAGTACTTC.

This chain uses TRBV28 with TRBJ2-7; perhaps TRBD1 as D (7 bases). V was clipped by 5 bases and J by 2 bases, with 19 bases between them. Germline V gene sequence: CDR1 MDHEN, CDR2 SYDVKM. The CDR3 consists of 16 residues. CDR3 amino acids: CASSLRQGRGPYEQYF. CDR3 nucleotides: TGTGCCAGCAGTCTCCGACAGGGCCGGGGGCCCTACGAGCAGTACTTC.

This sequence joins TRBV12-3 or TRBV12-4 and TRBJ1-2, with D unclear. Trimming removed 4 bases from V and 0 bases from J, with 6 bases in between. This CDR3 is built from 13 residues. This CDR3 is CASSSPSNYGYTF. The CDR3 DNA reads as TGTGCCAGCAGTTCGCCATCTAACTATGGCTACACCTTC.

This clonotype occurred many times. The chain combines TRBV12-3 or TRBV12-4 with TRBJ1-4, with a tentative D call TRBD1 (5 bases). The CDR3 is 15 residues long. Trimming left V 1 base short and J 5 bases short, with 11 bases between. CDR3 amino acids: CASSLGGGRNEKLFF. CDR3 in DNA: TGTGCCAGCAGTTTAGGTGGGGGACGCAATGAAAAACTGTTTTTT.

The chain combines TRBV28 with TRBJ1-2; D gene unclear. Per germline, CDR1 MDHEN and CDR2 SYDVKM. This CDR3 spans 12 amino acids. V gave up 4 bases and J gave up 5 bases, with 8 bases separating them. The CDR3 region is CASSYTEYGYTF. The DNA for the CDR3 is TGTGCCAGCAGTTACACCGAATATGGCTACACCTTC.

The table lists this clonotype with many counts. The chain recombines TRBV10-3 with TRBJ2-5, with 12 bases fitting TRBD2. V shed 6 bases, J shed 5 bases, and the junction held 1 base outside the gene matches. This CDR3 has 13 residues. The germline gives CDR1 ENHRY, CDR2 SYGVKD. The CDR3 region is CAIRGLAGETQYF. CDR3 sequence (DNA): TGTGCCATCAGAGGACTAGCGGGGGAGACCCAGTACTTC.

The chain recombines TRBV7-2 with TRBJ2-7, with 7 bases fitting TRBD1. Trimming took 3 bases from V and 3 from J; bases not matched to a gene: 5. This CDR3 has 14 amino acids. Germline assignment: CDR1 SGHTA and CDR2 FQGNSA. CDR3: CASSFRGQHYEQYF. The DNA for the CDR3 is TGTGCCAGCAGCTTTAGGGGACAGCACTACGAGCAGTACTTC.

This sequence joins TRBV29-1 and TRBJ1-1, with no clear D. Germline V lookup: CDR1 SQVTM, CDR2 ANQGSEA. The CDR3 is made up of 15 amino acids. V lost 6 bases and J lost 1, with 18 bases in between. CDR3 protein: CSVTLTVGKNTEAFF. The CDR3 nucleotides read TGCAGCGTGACGTTAACAGTGGGCAAGAACACTGAAGCTTTCTTT.

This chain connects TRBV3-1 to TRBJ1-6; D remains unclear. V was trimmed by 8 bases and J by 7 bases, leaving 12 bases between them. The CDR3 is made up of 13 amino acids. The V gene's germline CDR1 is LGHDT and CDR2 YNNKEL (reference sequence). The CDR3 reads CASSGRSNSPLHF. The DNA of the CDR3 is TGTGCCAGCTCAGGCAGAAGCAATTCACCCCTCCACTTT.